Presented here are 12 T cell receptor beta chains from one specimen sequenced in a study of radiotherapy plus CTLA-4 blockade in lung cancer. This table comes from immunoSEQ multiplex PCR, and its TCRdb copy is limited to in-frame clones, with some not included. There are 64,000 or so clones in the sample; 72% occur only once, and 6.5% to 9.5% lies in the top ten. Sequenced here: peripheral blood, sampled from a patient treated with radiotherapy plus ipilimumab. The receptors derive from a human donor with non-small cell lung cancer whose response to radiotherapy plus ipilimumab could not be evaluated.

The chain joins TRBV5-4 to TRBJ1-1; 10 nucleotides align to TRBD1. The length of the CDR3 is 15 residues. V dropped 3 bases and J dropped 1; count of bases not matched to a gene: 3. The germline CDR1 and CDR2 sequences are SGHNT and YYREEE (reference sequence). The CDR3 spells CASSWGDRGNTEAFF. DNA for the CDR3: TGTGCCAGCAGCTGGGGGGACAGGGGGAACACTGAAGCTTTCTTT.

CDR3 nucleotides: TGTGCCTGGAGCGCGGGACTAAGCACAGATACGCAGTATTTT. This sequence encodes CAWSAGLSTDTQYF. The gene calls are TRBV30 and TRBJ2-3; 7 bases map to TRBD2. With 3 bases clipped from V and 0 bases from J, the junction kept 3 bases outside the gene matches. This CDR3 has 14 residues. The germline CDR1 and CDR2 sequences are GTSNPN and SVGIG (reference sequence).

The CDR3 DNA follows: TGTGCCAGCAGTGGACAGTATGAAAAACTGTTTTTT. Translation: CASSGQYEKLFF. The chain joins TRBV2 to TRBJ1-4; D is perhaps TRBD1 (5 bases). V was cut by 4 bases and J by 6 bases, with 6 bases left in between. The CDR3 contains 12 residues. Germline V CDR1 and CDR2: SNHLY, FYNNEI.

The CDR3 sequence: CASSPIQGRGEQYF. CDR3 sequence (DNA): TGTGCCAGCTCACCAATTCAGGGTAGGGGCGAGCAGTACTTC. The rearrangement links TRBV18 to TRBJ2-5; a possible D gene is TRBD1 (5 bases). The DNA matches TRBJ2-7 better at its end, which makes the J call doubtful. The CDR3 length is 14 residues. Germline V gene lookup returns CDR1 KGHSH and CDR2 LQKENI.

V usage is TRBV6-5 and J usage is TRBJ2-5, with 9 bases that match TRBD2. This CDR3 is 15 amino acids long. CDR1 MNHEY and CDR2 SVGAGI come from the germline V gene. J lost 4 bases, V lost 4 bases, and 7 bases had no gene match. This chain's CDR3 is CASSFLLAGLETQYF. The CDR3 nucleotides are TGTGCCAGCAGTTTCCTGCTAGCGGGGTTAGAGACCCAGTACTTC.

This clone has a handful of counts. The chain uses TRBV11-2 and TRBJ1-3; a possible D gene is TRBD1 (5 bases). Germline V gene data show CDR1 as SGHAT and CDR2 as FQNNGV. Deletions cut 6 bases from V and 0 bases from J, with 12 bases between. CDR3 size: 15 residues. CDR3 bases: TGTGCCAGCAGGATTTCAGGGCCCTCTGGAAACACCATATATTTT. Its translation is CASRISGPSGNTIYF. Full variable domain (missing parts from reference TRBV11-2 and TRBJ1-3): EAGVAQSPRYKIIEKRQSVAFWCNPISGHATLYWYQQILGQGPKLLIQFQNNGVVDDSQLPKDRFSAERLKGVDSTLKIQPAKLEDSAVYLCASRISGPSGNTIYFGEGSWLTVV.

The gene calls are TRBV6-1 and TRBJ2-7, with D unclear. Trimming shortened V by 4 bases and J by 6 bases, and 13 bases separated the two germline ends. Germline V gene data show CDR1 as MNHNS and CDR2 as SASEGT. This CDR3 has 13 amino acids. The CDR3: CASSGREDREQYF. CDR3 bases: TGTGCCAGCAGTGGCCGAGAGGATCGCGAGCAGTACTTC.

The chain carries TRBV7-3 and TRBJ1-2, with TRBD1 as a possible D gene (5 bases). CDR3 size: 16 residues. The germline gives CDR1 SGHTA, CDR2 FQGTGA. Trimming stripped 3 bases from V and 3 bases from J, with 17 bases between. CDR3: CASSFGTPNEDYGYTF. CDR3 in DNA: TGTGCCAGCAGCTTCGGGACTCCTAACGAGGACTATGGCTACACCTTC. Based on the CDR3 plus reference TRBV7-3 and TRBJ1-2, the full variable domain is GAGVSQTPSNKVTEKGKYVELRCDPISGHTALYWYRQSLGQGPEFLIYFQGTGAADDSGLPNDRFFAVRPEGSVSTLKIQRTERGDSAVYLCASSFGTPNEDYGYTFGSGTRLTVV.

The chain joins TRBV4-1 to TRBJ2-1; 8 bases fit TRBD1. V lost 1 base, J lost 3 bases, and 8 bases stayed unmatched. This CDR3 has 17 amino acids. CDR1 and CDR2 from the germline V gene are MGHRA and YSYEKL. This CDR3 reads CASSQGVVRGRYNEQFF. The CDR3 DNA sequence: TGCGCCAGCAGCCAAGGGGTAGTCAGGGGGCGCTACAATGAGCAGTTCTTC.

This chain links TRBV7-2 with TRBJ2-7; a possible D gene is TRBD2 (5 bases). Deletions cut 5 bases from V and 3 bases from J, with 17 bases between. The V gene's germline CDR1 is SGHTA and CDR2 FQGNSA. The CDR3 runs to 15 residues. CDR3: CASSPQTTPGYEQYF. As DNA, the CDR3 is TGTGCCAGCAGCCCACAGACTACCCCGGGCTACGAGCAGTACTTC. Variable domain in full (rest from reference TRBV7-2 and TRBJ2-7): GAGVSQSPSNKVTEKGKDVELRCDPISGHTALYWYRQSLGQGLEFLIYFQGNSAPDKSGLPSDRFSAERTGGSVSTLTIQRTQQEDSAVYLCASSPQTTPGYEQYFGPGTRLTVT.

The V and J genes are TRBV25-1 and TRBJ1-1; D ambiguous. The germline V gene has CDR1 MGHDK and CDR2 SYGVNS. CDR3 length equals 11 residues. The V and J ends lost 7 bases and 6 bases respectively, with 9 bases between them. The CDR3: CASKRRAEAFF. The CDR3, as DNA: TGTGCCAGCAAAAGAAGAGCTGAAGCTTTCTTT.

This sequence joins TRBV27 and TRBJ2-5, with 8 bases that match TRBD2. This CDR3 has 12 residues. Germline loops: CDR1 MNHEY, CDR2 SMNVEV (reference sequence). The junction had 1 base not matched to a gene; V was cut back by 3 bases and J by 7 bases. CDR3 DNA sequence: TGTGCCAGCAGTTTCAGCGGGGGGACCCAGTACTTC. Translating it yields CASSFSGGTQYF.